This TCR beta chain derives from a study of T cell changes during pregnancy in multiple sclerosis. Trimming removed 4 bases from V and 4 bases from J, with 10 bases in between. The CDR3 is 13 amino acids. Germline-derived CDR1 and CDR2 are SEHNR and FQNEAQ (reference sequence). Profiling relied on immunoSEQ multiplex PCR, and the TCRdb table lists in-frame clones only, not all of them. The data show tens of thousands of clones, 92% seen once. The chain couples TRBV7-9 to TRBJ1-1; D perhaps matches TRBD1 (6 bases). The sequencing here drew on peripheral blood, taken in the third trimester of pregnancy. The source is a female donor in good health, enrolled as a control in a pregnancy study. CDR3 region: CASSSDRLTEAFF. In nucleotides, the CDR3 is TGTGCCAGCAGCTCAGACAGGCTCACTGAAGCTTTCTTT.